The sequence of this T cell receptor beta chain was determined in a study of blood T cell repertoires in COVID-19. The V gene end was trimmed by 0 bases and the J gene end by 3 bases; junction bases not matched to a gene: 6. This CDR3 spans 16 amino acids. Germline V CDR1 and CDR2: LGHNA, YNFKEQ. Generated by immunoSEQ multiplex PCR, the TCRdb table keeps only in-frame clones and is missing some. This sample has tens of thousands of clones, with 80% found just once. The sequenced sample was peripheral blood. The receptor was derived from a woman older than 75 with acute or convalescent COVID-19. The chain joins TRBV4-2 to TRBJ2-3; 7 bases agree with TRBD2. CDR3 loop: CASSQDVGRWTDTQYF. The CDR3 DNA follows: TGTGCCAGCAGCCAAGATGTCGGGAGGTGGACAGATACGCAGTATTTT.